The clone carrying this T cell receptor (beta chain) was seen only a few times. Both 60 Vbeta primers and 13 Jbeta primers went into the PCR. The protocol was immunoSEQ multiplex PCR, while the TCRdb copy is restricted to in-frame clones and leaves out a portion. The data contain over 150,000 clones, around 80% of them singletons. The sample comes from a study of cytomegalovirus exposure and HLA in healthy donors. V was trimmed by 3 bases and J by 4 bases, leaving 11 bases between them. The CDR3 is 14 residues long. CDR1 and CDR2 from the germline V gene are SGHRS and YFSETQ. This TCR was sampled from a woman between 25 and 40 years old in good health and CMV-seropositive. The sample consisted of PBMCs. V and J are TRBV5-1 and TRBJ2-1, with a tentative D call TRBD1 (7 bases). This chain's CDR3 is CASSSRGDYNEQFF. CDR3 nucleotides: TGCGCCAGCAGCTCCAGGGGGGATTACAATGAGCAGTTCTTC.